The clone carrying this TCR beta chain was seen a single time. The antigen is undetermined. Assay: immunoSEQ multiplex PCR; the TCRdb copy retains only in-frame clones and omits some. This sample has fewer than 55,000 clones; about 81% occur once, and the top ten carry approximately 0.69%. The entry originates in a study of OX40 agonist ivuxolimab in advanced cancers. Background on the study: Recorded diagnoses for dose-escalation patients were hepatocellular carcinoma, melanoma, renal cell or head and neck cancer. Study conclusions and caveats: At 0.1 to 3.0 mg/kg and by week 6, CD4+ and CD8+ T cells in the blood had expanded clonally.

The CDR3 spans 14 residues. V was clipped by 0 bases and J by 3 bases, with 5 bases between them. From germline, CDR1 is SEHNR and CDR2 FQNEAQ (reference sequence). V usage is TRBV7-9 and J usage is TRBJ1-4; D is ambiguous. The origin of this receptor is an adult with an advanced solid tumor such as melanoma, head and neck, liver or kidney cancer. This material consisted of CD4+ or CD8+ T cells sorted from blood, taken in a trial of the OX40 agonist ivuxolimab. As DNA, the CDR3 is TGTGCCAGCAGCTTAGCATCGGCTAATGAAAAACTGTTTTTT. It codes for CASSLASANEKLFF.